Presented here are 32 T cell receptor beta chains from one specimen sequenced in a study of blood T cell repertoires in COVID-19. Data came from immunoSEQ multiplex PCR; TCRdb stores just in-frame clones and leaves some out. The repertoire holds about 380,000 clones, with 88% as singletons. The material sequenced was PBMCs or T cells enriched from blood (not recorded which). These receptors originate from a woman aged 18-35 years who had recovered from COVID-19.

The V gene is TRBV3-1 (or the pseudogene TRBV3-2), the J gene TRBJ1-1; D is unclear. V was shortened by 1 base and J by 2 bases, with 14 bases between the two germline ends. The CDR3 contains 16 residues. Per germline, CDR1 LGHDT and CDR2 YNNKEL (reference sequence). The CDR3 sequence: CASSQAANSRNTEAFF. CDR3 DNA: TGTGCCAGCAGCCAAGCGGCAAACAGCCGAAACACTGAAGCTTTCTTT.

The genes are TRBV14 and TRBJ1-4; 7 bases line up with TRBD1. This CDR3 is built from 14 residues. Trimming removed 4 bases from V and 8 bases from J; junction bases left unmatched: 7. The germline V gene encodes CDR1 SGHDN and CDR2 FVKESK. The CDR3 DNA reads as TGTGCCAGCAGCCGACAGGGTAGTAGGGAAAAACTGTTTTTT. Protein product: CASSRQGSREKLFF. Based on the CDR3 plus reference TRBV14 and TRBJ1-4, the full variable domain is EAGVTQFPSHSVIEKGQTVTLRCDPISGHDNLYWYRRVMGKEIKFLLHFVKESKQDESGMPNNRFLAERTGGTYSTLKVQPAELEDSGVYFCASSRQGSREKLFFGSGTQLSVL.

The chain links TRBV11-2 to TRBJ2-3, with 10 bases matching TRBD2. Germline trimming cut 1 base from V and 2 bases from J; bases unmatched to any gene: 3. The CDR3 contains 16 residues. Germline CDR1 SGHAT, CDR2 FQNNGV. CDR3 DNA sequence: TGTGCCAGCAGCTTAGTAGCGGGGGGCCCCACAGATACGCAGTATTTT. Protein product: CASSLVAGGPTDTQYF. Looking up the rest from reference TRBV11-2 and TRBJ2-3 gives the full variable domain: EAGVAQSPRYKIIEKRQSVAFWCNPISGHATLYWYQQILGQGPKLLIQFQNNGVVDDSQLPKDRFSAERLKGVDSTLKIQPAKLEDSAVYLCASSLVAGGPTDTQYFGPGTRLTVL.

This clone was detected only a few times. CDR3 in DNA: TGTGCCTGGAGTGTACAGGAAGGTAGCGGGGGGAGTACCGGGGAGCTGTTTTTT. Its protein is CAWSVQEGSGGSTGELFF. The chain has TRBV30 and TRBJ2-2; 10 positions match TRBD2. V shed 0 bases and J 5 bases; nucleotides not matched to a gene: 12. The germline gives CDR1 GTSNPN, CDR2 SVGIG (reference sequence). This CDR3 has 18 residues.

This chain uses TRBV5-1 with TRBJ2-1; TRBD2 aligns across 8 bases. The CDR3 has 15 amino acids. CDR1 and CDR2 from the germline V gene are SGHRS and YFSETQ. J gave up 4 bases and V 1 base, and 4 bases lay outside the gene matches. In DNA, the CDR3 is TGCGCCAGCAGCTTGAGGCTAGCGGGTTACAATGAGCAGTTCTTC. The encoded protein is CASSLRLAGYNEQFF.

The chain has TRBV5-1 and TRBJ2-5; TRBD1 is a possible D gene (6 bases). The CDR3 covers 14 residues. Germline values: CDR1 SGHRS, CDR2 YFSETQ. V lost 4 bases and J 5 bases, leaving 15 bases between the germline ends. The DNA for the CDR3 is TGCGCCAGCAGCCTCTTAACAGGGATCGAGACCCAGTACTTC. Translating it yields CASSLLTGIETQYF.

The chain links TRBV19 to TRBJ1-2; no clear D. Germline lookup yields CDR1 LNHDA and CDR2 SQIVND (reference sequence). The length of the CDR3 is 13 residues. The V end lost 3 bases, the J end lost 3 bases, and 8 bases lay between the germline ends. In DNA, the CDR3 is TGTGCCAGTAGTATCGCGGCAGACTATGGCTACACCTTC. Translation: CASSIAADYGYTF.

The rearrangement joins TRBV10-2 to TRBJ1-6; no clear D. The CDR3 is 15 amino acids. From germline, CDR1 is WSHSY and CDR2 SAAADI. Trimming took 2 bases from V and 0 from J, leaving 5 bases between them. Here the CDR3 DNA reads TGCGCCAGCAGTGAGGGCATCTCCTATAATTCACCCCTCCACTTT. Its protein product is CASSEGISYNSPLHF.

J is TRBJ1-6 and V is TRBV7-6; D is uncertain. CDR3 size: 13 residues. The ends were cut back, 7 bases at V and 8 bases at J, with 12 bases in the middle. Germline loops: CDR1 SGHVS, CDR2 FNYEAQ. In DNA, the CDR3 is TGTGCCAGCACCCCGTCGTCCGATTCACCCCTCCACTTT. Protein product: CASTPSSDSPLHF.

In DNA form, the CDR3 reads TGTGCCAGCAGCGGGGGGGGGACTCCCAATGAGCAGTTCTTC. It yields the protein CASSGGGTPNEQFF. The gene calls are TRBV13 and TRBJ2-1; TRBD2 matches 7 bases. This CDR3 spans 14 amino acids. The trim removed 5 bases at V and 6 bases at J, leaving 7 bases unmatched. Germline lookup yields CDR1 PRHDT and CDR2 FYEKMQ (reference sequence). Supplemented by reference TRBV13 and TRBJ2-1, the full variable domain reads AAGVIQSPRHLIKEKRETATLKCYPIPRHDTVYWYQQGPGQDPQFLISFYEKMQSDKGSIPDRFSAQQFSDYHSELNMSSLELGDSALYFCASSGGGTPNEQFFGPGTRLTVL.

V usage is TRBV27 and J usage is TRBJ1-4; weak D call: TRBD1 (6 bases). Trimming pared 5 bases from V and 5 bases from J, leaving 12 bases between. The CDR3 is 14 amino acids. The germline V gene encodes CDR1 MNHEY and CDR2 SMNVEV (reference sequence). The CDR3 DNA is TGTGCCAGCAGTCCCGACAGGTCGAATGAAAAACTGTTTTTT. It specifies CASSPDRSNEKLFF.

This clone was picked up one time. J is TRBJ1-1 and V is TRBV11-2; 10 bases fit TRBD1. From germline, CDR1 is SGHAT and CDR2 FQNNGV. The J segment lost 4 bases and the V segment lost 4 bases, leaving 6 bases of the junction unmatched. The CDR3 sequence is 15 residues long. As DNA, the CDR3 is TGTGCCAGCAGCTCCCGGGACAGGGGAGGCACTGAAGCTTTCTTT. As protein: CASSSRDRGGTEAFF.

The chain uses TRBV27 and TRBJ2-7; D perhaps matches TRBD1 (5 bases). This CDR3 region has 11 residues. With 6 bases removed from V and 6 bases from J, the gap between germline ends came to 9 bases. Germline values: CDR1 MNHEY, CDR2 SMNVEV (reference sequence). For the CDR3, the DNA is TGTGCCAGCAGCTCAGGGTCCGAGCAGTACTTC. The encoded protein is CASSSGSEQYF.

The chain is built from TRBV5-1 and TRBJ1-1; perhaps TRBD1 as D (6 bases). CDR3 length: 14 amino acids. CDR1 SGHRS and CDR2 YFSETQ come from the germline V gene. Trimming cost V 4 bases and J 4 bases, with 14 bases left between them. The CDR3 loop is CASSVRGGITEAFF. The CDR3 bases are TGCGCCAGCAGCGTCAGGGGCGGTATCACTGAAGCTTTCTTT.

The genes are TRBV18 and TRBJ1-2, with D perhaps matching TRBD1 (6 bases). Germline values: CDR1 KGHSH, CDR2 LQKENI. V lost 6 bases, J lost 2 bases, and 19 bases lay in between. The CDR3 extends over 16 amino acids. For the CDR3, the DNA is TGTGCCAGCTCGCCGAAGGGACAAGGACAAAACTATGGCTACACCTTC. It encodes CASSPKGQGQNYGYTF. Variable domain in full (rest from reference TRBV18 and TRBJ1-2): NAGVMQNPRHLVRRRGQEARLRCSPMKGHSHVYWYRQLPEEGLKFMVYLQKENIIDESGMPKERFSAEFPKEGPSILRIQQVVRGDSAAYFCASSPKGQGQNYGYTFGSGTRLTVV.

This sequence joins TRBV6-6 and TRBJ1-6, with D unresolved. Germline V CDR1 and CDR2: MNHNY, SVGAGI (reference sequence). The CDR3 runs 12 residues. V lost 10 bases and J 3 bases, leaving 7 bases between the germline ends. CDR3 sequence reads: CATGIYNSPLHF. For the CDR3, the DNA is TGTGCCACCGGGATCTATAATTCACCCCTCCACTTT.

V gene TRBV6-5 combines with J gene TRBJ1-2; D not resolved. V gave up 5 bases and J gave up 9 bases, with 16 bases separating them. CDR1 is MNHEY, CDR2 SVGAGI, per germline. The CDR3 loop spans 13 amino acids. Here the CDR3 reads CASSQPTGWSYTF. For the CDR3, the DNA is TGTGCCAGCAGTCAGCCGACTGGATGGAGCTACACCTTC.

Only one count was recorded for this clone. The chain links TRBV2 to TRBJ2-5; D is ambiguous. The CDR3 length is 13 residues. The V end was cut by 4 bases, the J end by 5 bases, with 11 bases between. Germline CDR1 reads SNHLY; CDR2 reads FYNNEI. In nucleotides, the CDR3 is TGTGCCAGCAGTGCTCGGGTGAGGGAGACCCAGTACTTC. This gives the protein CASSARVRETQYF.

V gene TRBV5-4 combines with J gene TRBJ1-4; D is possibly TRBD1 (5 bases). The germline CDR1 and CDR2 sequences are SGHNT and YYREEE (reference sequence). The CDR3 loop spans 18 amino acids. With 4 bases removed from V and 2 bases from J, the gap between germline ends came to 21 bases. This CDR3 reads CASSPAGPMEGTNEKLFF. The CDR3 DNA reads TGTGCCAGCAGCCCGGCGGGACCGATGGAGGGGACTAATGAAAAACTGTTTTTT.

The chain uses TRBV7-3 and TRBJ2-3; 9 bases match TRBD2. Germline values: CDR1 SGHTA, CDR2 FQGTGA. This CDR3 region has 16 residues. The V segment lost 2 bases and the J segment 4 bases; nucleotides outside the gene matches: 7. This chain's CDR3 is CASSLAASGVADTQYF. CDR3 in DNA: TGTGCCAGCAGCTTAGCGGCTAGCGGGGTAGCAGATACGCAGTATTTT.

The rearrangement uses TRBV28 and TRBJ1-5; possible D gene TRBD1, 5 bases. CDR3 size: 15 residues. Trimming pared 4 bases from V and 2 bases from J, leaving 12 bases between. CDR1 is MDHEN and CDR2 is SYDVKM in the germline V gene. CDR3 in amino acids: CASSSQGTRNQPQHF. CDR3 bases: TGTGCCAGCAGTTCCCAGGGAACTCGCAATCAGCCCCAGCATTTT.

The V gene is TRBV21-1, the J gene TRBJ1-1; the table gives TRBD1 as D, unverified against the DNA. TRBV21-1 constitutes a pseudogene. The CDR3 is 15 amino acids. The CDR3 loop is CASSKLEQGNTEAFF. The DNA for the CDR3 is TGTGCCAGCAGCAAACTAGAGCAGGGGAACACTGAAGCTTTCTTT.

The chain has TRBV27 and TRBJ1-5; D might be TRBD1 (5 bases). Trimming removed 4 bases at V and 3 bases at J, with 16 bases between. The CDR3 is 16 amino acids. The germline CDR1 and CDR2 sequences are MNHEY and SMNVEV (reference sequence). Written as DNA, the CDR3 is TGTGCCAGCAGTTACACCGGGACTCAAAACAATCAGCCCCAGCATTTT. Translation gives CASSYTGTQNNQPQHF.

The rearrangement links TRBV20-1 to TRBJ1-1, with unresolved D. This CDR3 spans 10 amino acids. Germline V gene lookup returns CDR1 DFQATT and CDR2 SNEGSKA (reference sequence). The V end lost 5 bases, the J end lost 9 bases, and 10 bases lay between the germline ends. This CDR3 reads CSALREQAFF. In nucleotides, the CDR3 is TGCAGTGCTTTACGGGAACAAGCTTTCTTT.

This chain joins TRBV19 and TRBJ1-2; 7 nucleotides match TRBD1. Germline V gives CDR1 LNHDA, CDR2 SQIVND (reference sequence). J gave up 4 bases and V 3 bases, and 5 bases lay outside the gene matches. The CDR3 is 14 residues long. CDR3 loop: CASSIDRDIYGYTF. The CDR3 nucleotides read TGTGCCAGTAGTATTGACAGGGATATCTATGGCTACACCTTC.

J is TRBJ1-2 and V is TRBV6-5; D not certain. Germline CDR1 and CDR2: MNHEY and SVGAGI. V dropped 5 bases and J dropped 4 bases, with 5 bases sitting between them. The CDR3 loop spans 11 amino acids. The CDR3 here is CASSPLYGYTF. The CDR3 DNA sequence: TGTGCCAGCAGTCCACTCTATGGCTACACCTTC.

This clone occurred a few times. The chain recombines TRBV30 with TRBJ1-2; D uncertain. Germline V gives CDR1 GTSNPN, CDR2 SVGIG (reference sequence). The CDR3 has 11 residues. V was shortened by 3 bases and J by 4 bases, with 6 bases between the two germline ends. Written as DNA, the CDR3 is TGTGCCTGGAGGAGGGTCTATGGCTACACCTTC. Translated: CAWRRVYGYTF.

This clone was counted once. The germline gene is not matched at one end of the junction; a read error may be the cause. The chain recombines TRBV7-7 with TRBJ2-1; 7 nucleotides agree with TRBD2. The germline V gene encodes CDR1 SSHAT and CDR2 FNYEAQ (reference sequence). The CDR3 has 14 amino acids. Written as DNA, the CDR3 is TGTGCTAGCAGCTTAGAACGGGGGGTGAATGAGCAGTTCTTC. Translated: CASSLERGVNEQFF.

CDR3 bases: TGTGCCAGCAGCCGGACAAATAGCAATCAGCCCCAGCATTTT. This encodes CASSRTNSNQPQHF. The gene calls are TRBV3-1 (or the pseudogene TRBV3-2) and TRBJ1-5, with D possibly TRBD1 on 5 matching bases. V lost 4 bases and J 0 bases, leaving 7 bases between the germline ends. CDR3 length equals 14 residues. Germline-derived CDR1 and CDR2 are LGHDT and YNNKEL (reference sequence).

The genes are TRBV7-8 and TRBJ1-2; TRBD1 matches at 9 bases. The CDR3 is made up of 16 amino acids. Germline CDR1 SGHVS, CDR2 FQNEAQ. V lost 6 bases to trimming and J lost 6 bases; unmatched junction nucleotides: 14. CDR3 coding DNA: TGTGCCAGCAGTGTTACAGGGGGCGCGGTTTTGGATGGCTACACCTTC. Amino acids: CASSVTGGAVLDGYTF.

This clone was picked up a small number of times. V and J are TRBV4-1 and TRBJ1-2; maybe TRBD1 (5 bases). Germline CDR1 and CDR2: MGHRA and YSYEKL. The germline V and J ends were trimmed by 0 bases and 4 bases, with 15 bases remaining between them. The CDR3 loop spans 16 amino acids. The CDR3 DNA reads TGCGCCAGCAGCCAAGATTTCACAGGAGCCCCCTATGGCTACACCTTC. Translating it yields CASSQDFTGAPYGYTF.

The gene calls are TRBV7-9 and TRBJ1-2; no clear D. With 1 base removed from V and 5 bases from J, the gap between germline ends came to 14 bases. Germline V lookup: CDR1 SEHNR, CDR2 FQNEAQ (reference sequence). The CDR3 runs to 15 residues. This chain's CDR3 is CASSLEEPLSYGYTF. The CDR3 nucleotides read TGTGCCAGCAGCTTAGAGGAGCCTCTTTCGTATGGCTACACCTTC.